This TCR beta chain was identified during a study of shared T cell receptors in the human thymus. This CDR3 contains 11 residues. Germline V gene data show CDR1 as SGDLS and CDR2 as YYNGEE. V was clipped by 9 bases and J by 7 bases, with 11 bases between them. TCRdb keeps only in-frame clones here, not all; method: immunoSEQ multiplex PCR. The sample has about 660,000 clones, 85% to 90% seen once; the top ten hold about 0.01%. The same sample was also studied in work on human thymus T cells. That study adds: Thymic tissue was derived from resections collected during corrective heart surgery. Across thymic and blood repertoires, the usage of V and J genes appeared to be biased. Unrelated people showed highly overlapping thymic repertoires, related research reported.

The rearrangement links TRBV9 to TRBJ2-1, with D hard to call. Sequencing was performed on thymocytes. The sequence came from a boy under two years old with a congenital heart defect. CDR3 nucleotides: TGTGCCACTAACCCAATTAATGAGCAGTTCTTC. As protein: CATNPINEQFF.